This record covers a single T cell receptor (beta chain). This record comes from a study of blood T cell repertoires in COVID-19. Study overall: Sites across the United States, Italy and Spain contributed samples from acute and convalescent COVID-19. The analysed material was cDNA or gDNA that came from T cells, B-cell-depleted T cells, or PBMCs.

With 4 bases clipped from V and 2 bases from J, the junction kept 2 bases outside the gene matches. The V gene's germline CDR1 is SGHTA and CDR2 FQGNSA. The CDR3 has 15 amino acids. Sequencing used immunoSEQ multiplex PCR; TCRdb keeps in-frame clones, though not all of them. The table shows 23,000 or so clones, with around 88% occurring only once. The clonotype was recovered from a man aged 65 to 85 with active COVID-19. This rearrangement joins TRBV7-2 to TRBJ2-2; TRBD2 matches at 9 bases. The sample comprised peripheral blood. DNA of the CDR3: TGTGCCAGCAGCTGGGGACTAGCTAACACCGGGGAGCTGTTTTTT. Residues: CASSWGLANTGELFF.